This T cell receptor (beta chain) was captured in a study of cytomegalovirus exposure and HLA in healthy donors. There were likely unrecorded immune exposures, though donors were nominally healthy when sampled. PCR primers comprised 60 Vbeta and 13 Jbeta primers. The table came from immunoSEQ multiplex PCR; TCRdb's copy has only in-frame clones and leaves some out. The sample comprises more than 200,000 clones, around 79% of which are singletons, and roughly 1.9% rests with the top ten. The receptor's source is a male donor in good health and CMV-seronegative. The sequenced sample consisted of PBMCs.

CDR3 in DNA: TGTGCCATCAGTTGGACTAGCGGGACGTCCTACAATGAGCAGTTCTTC. Protein sequence: CAISWTSGTSYNEQFF. V gene TRBV10-3 combines with J gene TRBJ2-1; 12 positions match TRBD2. The CDR3 runs 16 residues. Germline V CDR1 and CDR2: ENHRY, SYGVKD. J lost 1 base, V lost 5 bases, and 3 bases had no gene match.